This entry features one T cell receptor beta chain sequence. The table came from immunoSEQ multiplex PCR; TCRdb's copy has only in-frame clones and leaves some out. This repertoire shows roughly 130,000 clones, approximately 90% found once; its top ten account for roughly 3.4%. The source of the sample is a study of control samples from healthy donors and cancer patients. Between the trimmed V and J ends, which lost 3 bases and 3 bases, there was a span of 15 bases. Germline lookup yields CDR1 SGDLS and CDR2 YYNGEE. CDR3 size: 15 residues. Specimen: blood. This clonotype was sampled from a man aged 50 to 60 in good health. The J gene is TRBJ1-1, the V gene TRBV9, with unresolved D. The CDR3 here is CASSALGFGDTEAFF. CDR3 DNA: TGTGCCAGCAGCGCTCTTGGGTTTGGGGACACTGAAGCTTTCTTT.